These T cell receptor beta chains were read from a single sample in a study of control samples from healthy donors and cancer patients. Produced via immunoSEQ multiplex PCR; TCRdb's table is partial and in-frame only. The data hold approximately 52,000 clones, with roughly 95% observed a single time. Sequenced sample: blood. The receptors stem from a young woman in good health. The CDR3 runs from the conserved cysteine through the conserved F or W. Each record gives: D gene, J gene, clone size, V gene, CDR3 DNA, CDR3 protein. The D gene is left open where the match is weak. Not every row has a clone size; where given, it reads once, few, many or a size class.

D: TRBD2
J: TRBJ2-1
size: NA
V: TRBV9
DNA: TGTGCCAGCAGCCTGGGGGGGGGAACTGAGCAGTTCTTC
CDR3: CASSLGGGTEQFF

D: TRBD1
J: TRBJ1-2
size: NA
V: TRBV28
DNA: TGTGCCAGCCTCGGGACAGGGGCAAGCTATGGCTACACCTTC
CDR3: CASLGTGASYGYTF

D: NA
J: TRBJ2-2
size: NA
V: TRBV2
DNA: TGTGCCAGCAGTACTTTAAGGGGCTCGAACACCGGGAAGCTGTTTTTT
CDR3: CASSTLRGSNTGKLFF

D: TRBD2
J: TRBJ2-7
size: NA
V: TRBV19
DNA: TGTGCCAGTAGTCCCCTCGCGGGAGAGACCTACGAGCAGTACTTC
CDR3: CASSPLAGETYEQYF

D: NA
J: TRBJ1-1
size: NA
V: TRBV6-5
DNA: TGTGCCAGCAGTTACTCAGATGGGGGCACTGAAGCTTTCTTT
CDR3: CASSYSDGGTEAFF

D: TRBD1
J: TRBJ2-1
size: NA
V: TRBV6-5
DNA: TGTGCCAGCAGTTACGAGGGGGCGTCCTACAATGAGCAGTTCTTC
CDR3: CASSYEGASYNEQFF

D: TRBD2
J: TRBJ2-2
size: NA
V: TRBV4-2
DNA: TGTGCCAGCAGCCATCCAGTCAGCCCGGGTGTAGCGGGGGGATACACCGGGGAGCTGTTTTTT
CDR3: CASSHPVSPGVAGGYTGELFF

D: NA
J: TRBJ1-5
size: once
V: TRBV6-2/TRBV6-3
DNA: TGTGCCAGCAGCCTGAATAGCAATCAGCCCCAGCATTTT
CDR3: CASSLNSNQPQHF

D: NA
J: TRBJ1-2
size: once
V: TRBV5-3
DNA: TGTGCCAGAAGCTTGACACCGGGGTATGGCTACACCTTC
CDR3: CARSLTPGYGYTF

D: NA
J: TRBJ1-1
size: NA
V: TRBV27
DNA: TGTGCCAGCAGCTTATCAAGCAGGGGGAACACTGAAGCTTTCTTT
CDR3: CASSLSSRGNTEAFF

D: TRBD1
J: TRBJ2-2
size: NA
V: TRBV7-2
DNA: TGTGCCAGCAGCCCGCGTGCGCGGCCCCGGGGACAGACCGGGGAGCTGTTTTTT
CDR3: CASSPRARPRGQTGELFF

D: NA
J: TRBJ2-7
size: NA
V: TRBV29-1
DNA: TGCAGCGTTGCCCGGGGGACCTACGAGCAGTACTTC
CDR3: CSVARGTYEQYF

D: TRBD2
J: TRBJ2-2
size: NA
V: TRBV5-1
DNA: TGCGCCAGCAGCGGGACTAGCGGGCCTACCGGGGAGCTGTTTTTT
CDR3: CASSGTSGPTGELFF

D: NA
J: TRBJ1-2
size: NA
V: TRBV9
DNA: TGTGCCAGCAGCGTCCTGGGATCGGGTGGCTACACCTTC
CDR3: CASSVLGSGGYTF

D: TRBD1
J: TRBJ2-7
size: NA
V: TRBV14
DNA: TGTGCCAGCAGCGAGCACAGGGGGTCGGGGGAGCAGTACTTC
CDR3: CASSEHRGSGEQYF

D: NA
J: TRBJ1-5
size: once
V: TRBV19
DNA: TGTGCCAGTAGTATTCAGGGGTATAGCAATCAGCCCCAGCATTTT
CDR3: CASSIQGYSNQPQHF

D: NA
J: TRBJ1-1
size: NA
V: TRBV21-1
DNA: TGTGCCAGCAGCCTGCAAAGTGGGGGACGCGTTGAGGCTTTCTTT
CDR3: CASSLQSGGRVEAFF

D: TRBD2
J: TRBJ2-3
size: NA
V: TRBV7-9
DNA: TGTGCCAGCAGCTCGATAGCGGGCCGGGGCACAGATACGCAGTATTTT
CDR3: CASSSIAGRGTDTQYF

D: NA
J: TRBJ1-2
size: NA
V: TRBV6-5
DNA: TGTGCCAGCTTGACCTATGGCTACACCTTC
CDR3: CASLTYGYTF

D: TRBD1
J: TRBJ2-3
size: NA
V: TRBV4-3
DNA: TGCGCCAGCAGCCAAGTCCTCTTGGGGACAGGGTCATGGGATACGCAGTATTTT
CDR3: CASSQVLLGTGSWDTQYF

D: NA
J: TRBJ1-5
size: NA
V: TRBV28
DNA: TGTGCCAGCAGTTACGTGCGGAATCAGCCCCAGCATTTT
CDR3: CASSYVRNQPQHF

D: NA
J: TRBJ1-2
size: few
V: TRBV10-1
DNA: TGCGCCAGCAGGGACCCGGGCGGTGGCTACACCTTC
CDR3: CASRDPGGGYTF

D: NA
J: TRBJ2-3
size: NA
V: TRBV14
DNA: TGTGCCAGCAGCCAAGATATGTTCTGGGGGGCAGATACGCAGTATTTT
CDR3: CASSQDMFWGADTQYF

D: NA
J: TRBJ1-2
size: NA
V: TRBV19
DNA: TGTGCCAGTAGTATTCAGGGTTCATACTATGGCTACACCTTC
CDR3: CASSIQGSYYGYTF

D: NA
J: TRBJ1-2
size: NA
V: TRBV9
DNA: TGTGCCAGCAGCGTAGTGCGTGGCAGTGGCTACACCTTC
CDR3: CASSVVRGSGYTF

D: NA
J: TRBJ1-6
size: NA
V: TRBV6-4
DNA: TGTGCCAGCAGGGCAGGGGTCAAGAATTCACCCCTCCACTTT
CDR3: CASRAGVKNSPLHF

D: NA
J: TRBJ1-1
size: NA
V: TRBV19
DNA: TGTGCCACTTCCCTCGGGTCGAGAACTGAAGCTTTCTTT
CDR3: CATSLGSRTEAFF

D: NA
J: TRBJ1-4
size: NA
V: TRBV5-1
DNA: TGCGCCAGCAGCTCGGGGGAGGGTAGGAAACTGTTTTTT
CDR3: CASSSGEGRKLFF

D: TRBD2
J: TRBJ2-7
size: NA
V: TRBV5-4
DNA: TGTGCCAGCAGCTCCGTAGGGGCTAGCGGTATAGTACACGAGCAGTACTTC
CDR3: CASSSVGASGIVHEQYF

D: TRBD1
J: TRBJ2-5
size: NA
V: TRBV3-1/TRBV3-2
DNA: TGTGCCAGCAGCCAAGACGGGACAGGGTCGTACTTC
CDR3: CASSQDGTGSYF

D: NA
J: TRBJ2-3
size: NA
V: TRBV7-9
DNA: TGTGCCAGCAGCTCGCGACTAGAAGCCACAGATACGCAGTATTTT
CDR3: CASSSRLEATDTQYF

D: NA
J: TRBJ2-3
size: NA
V: TRBV4-1
DNA: TGCGCCAGCAGCAAAAACTACCGGGGGATTAACACAGATACGCAGTATTTT
CDR3: CASSKNYRGINTDTQYF

D: NA
J: TRBJ2-5
size: NA
V: TRBV9
DNA: TGTGCCAGCAGCGTAGGGTCCCACGAGACCCAGTACTTC
CDR3: CASSVGSHETQYF

D: NA
J: TRBJ1-6
size: NA
V: TRBV30
DNA: TGTGCCTGGAGTCTAGGGAGCTCCTATAATTCACCCCTCCACTTT
CDR3: CAWSLGSSYNSPLHF

D: NA
J: TRBJ2-1
size: NA
V: TRBV11-1
DNA: TGTGCCAGCAGACTCAGACCAGGGCCCTACAATGAGCAGTTCTTC
CDR3: CASRLRPGPYNEQFF

D: TRBD1
J: TRBJ2-2
size: NA
V: TRBV5-1
DNA: TGCGCCAGCTCCGGGGACAGGGCGGGCACGAACACCGGGGAGCTGTTTTTT
CDR3: CASSGDRAGTNTGELFF

D: NA
J: TRBJ1-6
size: NA
V: TRBV12-3/TRBV12-4
DNA: TGTGCCAGCAGAGACGGATTTTATTCACCCCTCCACTTT
CDR3: CASRDGFYSPLHF

D: NA
J: TRBJ2-3
size: NA
V: TRBV4-3
DNA: TGCGCCAGCAGCCCAGGGTGGGGGGACCTTAGCACAGATACGCAGTATTTT
CDR3: CASSPGWGDLSTDTQYF

D: NA
J: TRBJ1-2
size: NA
V: TRBV4-2
DNA: TGTGCCAGCAGCCAAGTCAGTAATGGCTACACCTTC
CDR3: CASSQVSNGYTF

D: NA
J: TRBJ2-7
size: NA
V: TRBV14
DNA: TGTGCCAGCAGCCAAGATAGGGGTATCGAGCAGTACTTC
CDR3: CASSQDRGIEQYF

D: TRBD2
J: TRBJ2-1
size: NA
V: TRBV9
DNA: TGTGCCAGCAGCCCACCGGGACTAGCGGGGGGACGGGGCAATGAGCAGTTCTTC
CDR3: CASSPPGLAGGRGNEQFF

D: NA
J: TRBJ1-5
size: NA
V: TRBV19
DNA: TGTGCCAGTAGTGTAACAGGGTCCAATCAGCCCCAGCATTTT
CDR3: CASSVTGSNQPQHF

D: NA
J: TRBJ2-3
size: once
V: TRBV5-1
DNA: TGCGCCAGCAGCTTGGACTTCACAGGGACAGATACGCAGTATTTT
CDR3: CASSLDFTGTDTQYF

D: TRBD1
J: TRBJ1-3
size: NA
V: TRBV19
DNA: TGTGCCAGCTCCAGGGGGGGCGACGGGTCTGGAAACACCATATATTTT
CDR3: CASSRGGDGSGNTIYF

D: TRBD1
J: TRBJ1-4
size: NA
V: TRBV5-1
DNA: TGCGCCAGCAGCTTGGACAGGGGGTACGAAAAACTGTTTTTT
CDR3: CASSLDRGYEKLFF

D: NA
J: TRBJ1-1
size: NA
V: TRBV6-2/TRBV6-3
DNA: TGTGCCAGCAGTTACAGGCTTGAAGCTTTCTTT
CDR3: CASSYRLEAFF

D: TRBD1
J: TRBJ1-1
size: NA
V: TRBV18
DNA: TGTGCCAGCTCACCCTCCAGGGGGAGGGAATCTGAAGCTTTCTTT
CDR3: CASSPSRGRESEAFF

D: NA
J: TRBJ1-5
size: NA
V: TRBV9
DNA: TGTGCCAGCAGCCTCAGTGGTGCCGGCAATCAGCCCCAGCATTTT
CDR3: CASSLSGAGNQPQHF

D: TRBD1
J: TRBJ1-2
size: NA
V: TRBV4-1
DNA: TGCGCCAGCAGCCAAGACGCGACAGGGAGGGGCTACACCTTC
CDR3: CASSQDATGRGYTF

D: TRBD1
J: TRBJ2-7
size: NA
V: TRBV5-1
DNA: TGCGCCAGCAGCTCCTGGACAGGCCTTTACGAGCAGTACTTC
CDR3: CASSSWTGLYEQYF

D: TRBD1
J: TRBJ1-4
size: NA
V: TRBV6-5
DNA: TGTGCCACAGCCCGGGACAGTAATGAAAAACTGTTTTTT
CDR3: CATARDSNEKLFF

D: TRBD1
J: TRBJ1-1
size: NA
V: TRBV7-9
DNA: TGTGCCAGCTCCTCTCGAAACAGGGGAGGGGTTGAAACTGAAGCTTTCTTT
CDR3: CASSSRNRGGVETEAFF